The TCR beta chain described here comes from a study of spatial heterogeneity in lung cancer. Background on the study: Sequencing was performed on follow-up PBMC samples when available, collected at a median of approximately 26 months after resection. There were, on average, more than ten raw-read appearances for each unique TCR and UMI combination.

Study-level points and caveats: Tumor TCRs that were ubiquitous and expanded showed up in blood more at resection than follow-up.

V dropped 4 bases and J dropped 4; count of bases not matched to a gene: 7. The CDR3 totals 16 residues. From germline, CDR1 is SGHTA and CDR2 FQGTGA. This sample's time point: blood at routine non-recurrence follow-up after resection. Material for sequencing was whole RNA from tumor, nontumor lung or frozen PBMC, left unsorted. TCRdb processed the 5' RACE reads anew with MiXCR; each CDR3 protein has one entry. This table has 95,000 to 130,000 distinct CDR3 sequences, 9% to 15% appearing once. This clonotype was counted at least ten times. Its antigen is unknown. The sequence was collected from a male donor with early-stage non-small cell lung cancer. The chain combines TRBV7-3 with TRBJ2-2; 9 bases are a match to TRBD1. Source: PBMCs, taken at follow-up. The CDR3, as DNA: TGTGCCAGCAGCTCACCGGGACAGGGCACCACCGGGGAGCTGTTTTTT. It yields the protein CASSSPGQGTTGELFF.